These T cell receptor beta chains were read from a single sample in a study of blood T cell repertoires in COVID-19. TCRdb's table, derived via immunoSEQ multiplex PCR, lists solely in-frame clones and lacks some. The table lists 110,000 to 150,000 clones, 65% to 90% of them singletons. The sample was peripheral blood. The receptors here all came from a man in his fifties with acute or convalescent COVID-19. Both conserved end residues are part of each CDR3. A D gene is named only where the DNA matches it firmly.

15	TRBD1	TRBV10-1	TRBJ2-1	CASSHPGQGAYEQFF
14	TRBD1	TRBV7-3	TRBJ2-2	CASSYTGGVGELFF
16	TRBD2	TRBV18	TRBJ2-2	CASSPRPGGSTGELFF
14	-	TRBV7-9	TRBJ2-1	CASSLSGVYNEQFF
12	TRBD2	TRBV7-9	TRBJ2-3	CASSFSAGSWDF
15	-	TRBV2	TRBJ1-1	CASSVQEAGVSEAFF
14	TRBD2	TRBV27	TRBJ2-1	CASSSGLAVNEQFF
12	TRBD1	TRBV6-2/TRBV6-3	TRBJ1-1	CASSLGQPEAFF
14	TRBD1	TRBV7-2	TRBJ2-3	CASSARQGVDTQYF
15	-	TRBV11-3	TRBJ2-2	CASRAWAPNTGELFF
17	TRBD1	TRBV19	TRBJ1-5	CASIPFTRRDRVQPQHF
17	-	TRBV5-1	TRBJ1-3	CASSLTGGKTSGNTIYF
15	-	TRBV7-9	TRBJ1-2	CASSLDTRSGYGYTF
16	TRBD1	TRBV6-5	TRBJ1-1	CASSYQPTGVPSEAFF
14	-	TRBV6-5	TRBJ1-2	CASSINREGYGYTF
14	TRBD1	TRBV2	TRBJ2-5	CASSRDRFTETQYF
14	TRBD2	TRBV27	TRBJ2-1	CASSLAGTYNEQFF
14	-	TRBV7-6	TRBJ1-1	CASSLGAVNTEAFF